The T cell receptor (beta chain) described here comes from a study of shared clonotypes between healthy human individuals (dated by TCRdb to about 2020). With respect to the entire study: A few men and a couple of women, aged 18 to 49 years, made up the cohort. To increase sequencing depth and limit assay-specific biases, different laboratories used diverse techniques to prepare libraries and sequence TCR repertoires. Between about 0.8 and 9 billion PBMCs per donor were obtained by leukapheresis. The study deeply sequenced blood TCR repertoires of five healthy adults to estimate repertoire size and the extent of clonotype sharing between individuals. Paper-wide results and their limitations: Because the study included only a small number of donors, the genetic and exposure-history diversity represented was limited. Pairwise subsampling indicated that sequencing depth was expected to affect the degree of clonotype sharing among donors. Sampling was limited to blood, and TCR repertoires in tissue likely differ from TCR repertoires in blood.

The germline V gene encodes CDR1 MNHGY and CDR2 SVAAGI. The CDR3 numbers 16 residues from cysteine through phenylalanine. Just CDR3 DNA is preserved here, 48 bases in frame from base 1. The germline V end is reduced by 4 bases and the J end by 2 bases; junction bases left unmatched: 4. Donors were healthy HIV-negative adults with no recently reported acute infections or vaccinations. Every donor was a Caucasian adult residing in Nashville, Tennessee, USA. For unsorted samples, about 90 million PBMCs were counted, and genomic DNA was extracted using the QIAamp DNA Blood Mini kit. Blood was collected by leukapheresis, and PBMCs were isolated by Ficoll-Histopaque density gradient centrifugation and then cryopreserved in liquid nitrogen vapor phase. On this clone: The antigen this receptor binds is unknown. The sample holds no much larger clone one base away, and base qualities are not on file.

Using the deep immunoSEQ assay, TCR CDR3 regions were amplified from genomic DNA by multiplex PCR. Extracted genomic DNA from each cell subset was distributed evenly across all wells of several immunoSEQ 96-well plates, and each plate was treated as a replicate. Each replicate PCR for unsorted PBMC received approximately 300 ng genomic DNA, equal to 30,000 to 35,000 T cell genomes. Ten immunoSEQ deep assay plates were used to sequence the unsorted PBMC genomic DNA. The purified libraries were quantified using a Qubit 3.0 fluorometer, sized with a Bioanalyzer 2100, and then quantified again using the KAPA Library Quantification kit. A separate single-read 150-cycle Illumina NextSeq 550 flow cell was used to sequence each immunoSEQ 96-well plate. In the authors' own workflow: The immunoSEQ output contained only junctional sequences without quality scores, so filtering could not match that applied to full-length reads. To assign V/J genes and CDR3, sequences were annotated using PyIR, a Python wrapper for IgBLAST v1.9, with IMGT germline references. Reads were filtered out if the reads had weak V/J assignments (E-value above 1e-6), no CDR3, stop codons, out-of-frame junctions, or ambiguous translated residues. V3J clonotypes were defined as sequences sharing an identical inferred V gene, J gene, and CDR3 amino acid sequence. To compute the percentage overlap between repertoires, the number of shared unique clonotypes was divided by the size of the smaller repertoire. Repertoire richness was assessed with RTK rarefaction, the Chao1 estimator, and Recon v2.1 estimates of unobserved clonotypes. TCRdb retrieved this table from immuneACCESS and kept in-frame rearrangements only. Not all clones are present; in checked studies, unresolved V genes account for under half, and no reason is known for the remainder. V and J calls and clone size are given by that table; D and trimming were obtained from the DNA. Within this sample are around 500,000 clones, with around 79% of them counted one time only. Around 14% of the sample comes from the top ten.

The receptor chain draws on TRBV6-9 and TRBJ2-1; 11 nucleotides in the junction match TRBD2. The source material was PBMCs. The clonotype comes from a woman aged 40 to 50 in good health. Some clones in this sample may be carry-over from other donors' samples. CDR3 reads: CASSLLAGVTYNEQFF. The DNA sequence is given as TGTGCCAGCAGTTTACTAGCGGGGGTGACCTACAATGAGCAGTTCTTC.